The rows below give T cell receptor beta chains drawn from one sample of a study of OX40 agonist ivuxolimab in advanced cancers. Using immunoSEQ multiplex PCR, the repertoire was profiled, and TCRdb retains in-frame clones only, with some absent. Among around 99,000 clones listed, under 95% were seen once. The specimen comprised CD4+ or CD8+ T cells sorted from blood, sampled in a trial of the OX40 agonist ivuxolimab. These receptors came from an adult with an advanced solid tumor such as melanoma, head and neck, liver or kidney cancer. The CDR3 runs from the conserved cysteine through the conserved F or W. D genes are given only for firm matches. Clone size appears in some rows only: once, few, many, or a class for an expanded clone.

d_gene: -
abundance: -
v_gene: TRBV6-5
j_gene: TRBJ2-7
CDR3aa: CASRLGQGGSYEQYF
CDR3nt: TGTGCCAGCAGGCTGGGGCAAGGGGGCTCCTACGAGCAGTACTTC

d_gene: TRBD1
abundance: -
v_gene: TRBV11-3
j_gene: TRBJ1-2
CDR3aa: CASSGGQGHYGYTF
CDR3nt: TGTGCCAGCAGCGGAGGACAGGGACACTATGGCTACACCTTC

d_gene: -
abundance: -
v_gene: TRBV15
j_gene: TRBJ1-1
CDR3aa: CATSRDVLQAFF
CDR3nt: TGTGCCACCAGCAGAGATGTTCTCCAAGCTTTCTTT

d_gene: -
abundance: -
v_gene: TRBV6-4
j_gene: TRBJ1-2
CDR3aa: CASSDSRGVAPFDYGYTF
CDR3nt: TGTGCCAGCAGTGACTCTCGGGGGGTGGCCCCTTTTGACTATGGCTACACCTTC

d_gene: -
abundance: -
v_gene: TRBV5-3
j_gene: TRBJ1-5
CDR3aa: CARSEYGGYSNQPQHF
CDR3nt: TGTGCCAGAAGCGAATACGGGGGGTATAGCAATCAGCCCCAGCATTTT

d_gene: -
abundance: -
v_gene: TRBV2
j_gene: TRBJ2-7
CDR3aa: CTSRPGLEQYF
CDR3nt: TGTACCAGCAGACCGGGTCTGGAGCAGTACTTC

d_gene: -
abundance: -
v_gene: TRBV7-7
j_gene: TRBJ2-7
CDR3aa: CASSLEYAGSHEQYF
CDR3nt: TGTGCTAGCAGCTTAGAGTACGCGGGATCGCACGAGCAGTACTTC

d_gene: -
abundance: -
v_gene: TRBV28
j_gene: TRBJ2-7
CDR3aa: CASSLSFSGTVIYEQYF
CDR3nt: TGTGCCAGCAGTTTATCCTTCAGCGGGACAGTGATTTACGAGCAGTACTTC

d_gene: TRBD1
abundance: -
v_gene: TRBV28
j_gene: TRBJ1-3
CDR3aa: CASRSTGGAGNTIYF
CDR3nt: TGTGCCAGCAGGTCGACAGGGGGCGCGGGAAACACCATATATTTT

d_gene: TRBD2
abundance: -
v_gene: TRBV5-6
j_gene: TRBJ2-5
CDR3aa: CASSLGAGGRETQYF
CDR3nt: TGTGCCAGCAGCTTGGGAGCGGGAGGCCGCGAGACCCAGTACTTC

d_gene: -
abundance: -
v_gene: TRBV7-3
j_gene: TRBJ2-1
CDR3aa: CASSPQSSSYNEQFF
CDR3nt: TGTGCCAGCAGCCCTCAGTCGAGCTCCTACAATGAGCAGTTCTTC

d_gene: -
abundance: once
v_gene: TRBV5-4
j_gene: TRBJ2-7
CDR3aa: CASSLEARSSYEQYF
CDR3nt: TGTGCCAGCAGCTTGGAGGCCCGAAGCTCCTACGAGCAGTACTTC